This TCR beta chain was captured in a study of OX40 agonist ivuxolimab in advanced cancers. Study observations and caveats: Among the lowest peripheral clonal expansion occurred in 0.1-3.0 mg/kg partial responders.

The CDR3 covers 11 residues. V was clipped by 3 bases and J by 9 bases, with 9 bases between them. Germline lookup yields CDR1 MNHEY and CDR2 SMNVEV (reference sequence). Assay used: immunoSEQ multiplex PCR; TCRdb lists only in-frame clones, some missing. The sample records around 79,000 clones, more than 85% being singletons. With respect to this clone: Its antigen is unknown.

The chain uses TRBV27 and TRBJ2-7; D tentatively fits TRBD1 or TRBD2 (6 bases each). This TCR came from an adult with an advanced solid tumor such as melanoma, head and neck, liver or kidney cancer. Here the sequenced sample was CD4+ or CD8+ T cells sorted from blood, taken in a trial of the OX40 agonist ivuxolimab. CDR3 DNA sequence: TGTGCCAGCAGTTTCGGGGGCGGGCAGTACTTC. Encoded protein: CASSFGGGQYF.